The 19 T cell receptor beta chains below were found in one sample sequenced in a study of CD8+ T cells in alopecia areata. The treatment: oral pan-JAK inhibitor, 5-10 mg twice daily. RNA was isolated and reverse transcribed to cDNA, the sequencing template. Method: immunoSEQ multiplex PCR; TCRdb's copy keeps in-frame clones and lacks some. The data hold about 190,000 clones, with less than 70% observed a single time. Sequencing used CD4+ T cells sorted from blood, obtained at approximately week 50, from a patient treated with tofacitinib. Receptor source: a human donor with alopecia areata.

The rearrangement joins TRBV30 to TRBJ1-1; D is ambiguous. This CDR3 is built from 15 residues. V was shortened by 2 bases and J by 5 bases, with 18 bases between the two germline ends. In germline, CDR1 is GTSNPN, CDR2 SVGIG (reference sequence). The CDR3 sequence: CAWSPAMRSTTEAFF. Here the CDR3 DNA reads TGTGCCTGGAGTCCCGCGATGAGAAGCACAACTGAAGCTTTCTTT. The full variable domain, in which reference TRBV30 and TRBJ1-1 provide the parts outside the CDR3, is SQTIHQWPATLVQPVGSPLSLECTVEGTSNPNLYWYRQAAGRGLQLLFYSVGIGQISSEVPQNLSASRPQDRQFILSSKKLLLSDSGFYLCAWSPAMRSTTEAFFGQGTRLTVV.

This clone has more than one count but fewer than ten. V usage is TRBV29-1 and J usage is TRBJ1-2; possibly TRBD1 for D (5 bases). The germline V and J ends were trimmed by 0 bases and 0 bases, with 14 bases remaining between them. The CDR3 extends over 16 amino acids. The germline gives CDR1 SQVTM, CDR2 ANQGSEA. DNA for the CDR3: TGCAGCGTTGAAGAGTGGAAGGACACATCTAACTATGGCTACACCTTC. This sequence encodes CSVEEWKDTSNYGYTF.

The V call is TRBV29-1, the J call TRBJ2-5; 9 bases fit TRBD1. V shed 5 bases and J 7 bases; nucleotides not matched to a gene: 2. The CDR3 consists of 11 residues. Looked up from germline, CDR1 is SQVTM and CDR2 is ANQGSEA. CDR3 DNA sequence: TGCAGCGTTCGACAGGGGGGGACCCAGTACTTC. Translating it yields CSVRQGGTQYF.

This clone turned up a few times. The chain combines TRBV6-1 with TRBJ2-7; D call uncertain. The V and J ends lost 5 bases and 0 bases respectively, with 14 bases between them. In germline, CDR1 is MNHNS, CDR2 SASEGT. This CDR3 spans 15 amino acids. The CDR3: CASSSQRQSSYEQYF. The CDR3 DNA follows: TGTGCCAGCAGTTCCCAGAGGCAAAGCTCCTACGAGCAGTACTTC.

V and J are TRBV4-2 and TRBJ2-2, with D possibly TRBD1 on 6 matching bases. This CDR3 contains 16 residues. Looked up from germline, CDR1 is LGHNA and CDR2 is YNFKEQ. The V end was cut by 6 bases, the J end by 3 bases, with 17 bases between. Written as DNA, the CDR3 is TGTGCCAGCAGTCGAATGACAGGTCTCGACACCGGGGAGCTGTTTTTT. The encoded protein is CASSRMTGLDTGELFF.

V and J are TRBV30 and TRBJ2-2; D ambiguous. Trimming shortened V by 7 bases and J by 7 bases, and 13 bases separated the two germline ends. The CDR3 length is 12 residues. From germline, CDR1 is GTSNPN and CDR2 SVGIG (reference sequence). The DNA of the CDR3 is TGTGCCTCCAGATACCCAGGCGGGGAGCTGTTTTTT. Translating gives CASRYPGGELFF.

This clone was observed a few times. CDR3 amino acids: CASSRTGQGNTEAFF. The CDR3 DNA is TGCGCCAGCAGCCGAACAGGCCAGGGTAACACTGAAGCTTTCTTT. The chain is built from TRBV5-1 and TRBJ1-1, with TRBD1 as a possible D gene (5 bases). V was shortened by 4 bases and J by 2 bases, with 15 bases between the two germline ends. The CDR3 is 15 residues long. The germline V gene has CDR1 SGHRS and CDR2 YFSETQ.

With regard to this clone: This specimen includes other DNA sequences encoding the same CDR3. The DNA of the CDR3 is TGTGCCAGCAGCCTCGCCTTGGCAGATACGCAGTATTTT. The encoded protein is CASSLALADTQYF. The chain uses TRBV7-2 and TRBJ2-3, with D unclear. Germline values: CDR1 SGHTA, CDR2 FQGNSA. This CDR3 is 13 amino acids long. The V end was cut by 5 bases, the J end by 4 bases, with 10 bases between.

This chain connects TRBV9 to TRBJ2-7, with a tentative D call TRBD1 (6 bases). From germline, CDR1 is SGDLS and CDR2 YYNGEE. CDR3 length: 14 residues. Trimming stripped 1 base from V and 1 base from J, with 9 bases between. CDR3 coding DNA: TGTGCCAGCAGCGTAAAGGGGGAATCCTACGAGCAGTACTTC. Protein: CASSVKGESYEQYF.

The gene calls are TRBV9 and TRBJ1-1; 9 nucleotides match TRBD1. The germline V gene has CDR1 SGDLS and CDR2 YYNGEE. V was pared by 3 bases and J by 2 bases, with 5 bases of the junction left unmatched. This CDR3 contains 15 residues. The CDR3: CASSETGGFNTEAFF. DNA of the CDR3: TGTGCCAGCAGCGAAACAGGGGGCTTCAACACTGAAGCTTTCTTT.

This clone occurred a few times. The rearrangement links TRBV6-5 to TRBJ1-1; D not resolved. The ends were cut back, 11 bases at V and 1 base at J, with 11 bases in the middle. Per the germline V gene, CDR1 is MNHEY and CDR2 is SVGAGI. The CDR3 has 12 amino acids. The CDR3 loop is CACEQQNTEAFF. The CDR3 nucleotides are TGTGCCTGCGAACAGCAGAACACTGAAGCTTTCTTT.

CDR3 in DNA: TGTGCCAGCAGAAATATGGGTGTCACTGAAGCTTTCTTT. It encodes CASRNMGVTEAFF. The chain combines TRBV27 with TRBJ1-1, with D unclear. Germline CDR1 MNHEY, CDR2 SMNVEV (reference sequence). The CDR3 extends over 13 amino acids. The V gene lost 6 bases and the J gene lost 4 bases, with 12 bases spanning the gap.

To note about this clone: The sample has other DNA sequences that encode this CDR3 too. The CDR3 DNA follows: TGCAGCGTTCGGGGCACCTACGAGCAGTACTTC. This encodes CSVRGTYEQYF. The rearrangement links TRBV29-1 to TRBJ2-7; D may match TRBD1 or TRBD2 (5 bases each). Trimming removed 5 bases at V and 2 bases at J, with 7 bases between. CDR3 size: 11 residues. CDR1 and CDR2 from the germline V gene are SQVTM and ANQGSEA.

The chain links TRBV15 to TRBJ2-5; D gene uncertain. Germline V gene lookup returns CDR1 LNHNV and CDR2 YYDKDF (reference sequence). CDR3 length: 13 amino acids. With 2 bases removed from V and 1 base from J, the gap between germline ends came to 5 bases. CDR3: CATSRISQETQYF. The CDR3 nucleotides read TGTGCCACCAGCAGAATCTCCCAAGAGACCCAGTACTTC.

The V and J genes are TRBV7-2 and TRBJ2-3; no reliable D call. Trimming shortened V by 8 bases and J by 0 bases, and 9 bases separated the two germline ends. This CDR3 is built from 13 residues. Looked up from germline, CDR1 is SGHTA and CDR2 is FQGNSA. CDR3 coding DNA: TGTGCCAGCGGCCCTCCTAGCACAGATACGCAGTATTTT. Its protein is CASGPPSTDTQYF.

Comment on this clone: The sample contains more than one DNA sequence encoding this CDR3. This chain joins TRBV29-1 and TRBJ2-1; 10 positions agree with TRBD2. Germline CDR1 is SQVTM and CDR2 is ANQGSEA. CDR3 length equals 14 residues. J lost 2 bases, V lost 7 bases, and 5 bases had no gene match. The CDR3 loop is CSASGGAPYNEQFF. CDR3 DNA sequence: TGCAGCGCAAGCGGGGGGGCACCCTACAATGAGCAGTTCTTC.

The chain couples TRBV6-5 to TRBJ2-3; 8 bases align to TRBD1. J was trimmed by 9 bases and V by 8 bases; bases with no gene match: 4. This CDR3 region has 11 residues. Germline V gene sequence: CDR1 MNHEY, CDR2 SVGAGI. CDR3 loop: CASLDRGTQYF. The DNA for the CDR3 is TGTGCCAGCTTAGACAGGGGAACGCAGTATTTT.

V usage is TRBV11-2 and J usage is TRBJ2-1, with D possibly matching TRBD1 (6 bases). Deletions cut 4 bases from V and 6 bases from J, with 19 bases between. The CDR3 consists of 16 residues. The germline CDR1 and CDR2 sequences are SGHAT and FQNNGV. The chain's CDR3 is CASSSPTGTILNEQFF. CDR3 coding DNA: TGTGCCAGCAGCTCCCCGACAGGCACGATCCTCAATGAGCAGTTCTTC.

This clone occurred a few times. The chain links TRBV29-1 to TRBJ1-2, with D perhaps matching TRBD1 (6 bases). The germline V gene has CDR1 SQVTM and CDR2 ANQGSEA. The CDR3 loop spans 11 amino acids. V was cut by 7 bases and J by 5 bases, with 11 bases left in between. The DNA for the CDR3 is TGCAGCGATTCACAGGGTTATGGCTACACCTTC. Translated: CSDSQGYGYTF.